These T cell receptor beta chains were read from a single sample in a study of cytomegalovirus exposure and HLA in healthy donors. The table came from immunoSEQ multiplex PCR; TCRdb's copy has only in-frame clones and leaves some out. The sample holds approximately 130,000 clones, around 82% seen once. The specimen sequenced was PBMCs. Receptors originate from a man in his forties or fifties in good health and CMV-seronegative. Both conserved end residues are part of each CDR3. D genes are given only for firm matches. Some rows have no size entry. The others give once, few or many, or a class for an expanded clone.

d_gene,abundance,j_gene,len,v_gene,CDR3aa,CDR3nt
-,-,TRBJ2-3,14,TRBV6-5,CASRPTTGSDTQYF,TGTGCCAGCAGGCCGACGACGGGGTCAGATACGCAGTATTTT
-,-,TRBJ2-1,15,TRBV9,CASSVGLMSYNEQFF,TGTGCCAGCAGCGTAGGACTTATGTCCTACAATGAGCAGTTCTTC
-,few,TRBJ2-7,13,TRBV7-9,CASSSDIAYEQYF,TGTGCCAGCAGTTCCGATATAGCTTACGAGCAGTACTTC
TRBD2,-,TRBJ2-7,19,TRBV2,CAIKQLRGRGLAGDYEQYF,TGTGCCATCAAACAATTAAGGGGAAGGGGACTAGCGGGAGATTACGAGCAGTACTTC
TRBD1,-,TRBJ1-5,17,TRBV19,CASSSWTGKNSNQPQHF,TGTGCCAGTAGTAGCTGGACAGGTAAGAATAGCAATCAGCCCCAGCATTTT
-,-,TRBJ2-3,14,TRBV30,CASREAGGTDTQYF,TGTGCCTCCAGGGAGGCCGGGGGAACAGATACGCAGTATTTT
TRBD1,-,TRBJ2-7,13,TRBV29-1,CSVRQGTSYEQYF,TGCAGCGTCAGACAGGGGACCTCCTACGAGCAGTACTTC
-,once,TRBJ1-5,15,TRBV28,CASSSGGHSNQPQHF,TGTGCCAGCAGTTCGGGGGGGCATAGCAATCAGCCCCAGCATTTT
-,-,TRBJ1-2,14,TRBV2,CASSTQGRLEGYTF,TGTGCCAGCAGTACGCAGGGTAGGCTTGAGGGCTACACCTTC
-,-,TRBJ2-7,13,TRBV28,CASSKDTPYEQYF,TGTGCCAGTAGTAAGGACACCCCCTACGAGCAGTACTTC
-,-,TRBJ1-2,13,TRBV6-5,CASSYSEGGGYTF,TGTGCCAGCAGTTACTCGGAGGGTGGCGGCTACACCTTC
TRBD1,-,TRBJ1-2,14,TRBV6-1,CASVTGGSNYGYTF,TGTGCCAGCGTTACAGGGGGCTCTAACTATGGCTACACCTTC
-,-,TRBJ1-2,17,TRBV30,CAWSTGVLGITNYGYTF,TGTGCCTGGAGTACGGGGGTGTTGGGCATAACTAACTATGGCTACACCTTC
-,once,TRBJ2-7,13,TRBV5-6,CASSSSYSYEQYF,TGTGCCAGCAGCTCTAGTTATTCCTACGAGCAGTACTTC
-,-,TRBJ2-7,15,TRBV5-3,CARSSPQGWFYEQYF,TGTGCCAGAAGCTCGCCCCAGGGCTGGTTCTACGAGCAGTACTTC
-,-,TRBJ2-1,14,TRBV29-1,CSVEERSSYNEQFF,TGCAGCGTTGAAGAGCGGAGCTCCTACAATGAGCAGTTCTTC
-,-,TRBJ1-4,14,TRBV19,CASSSGATNEKLFF,TGTGCCAGTAGTTCCGGGGCAACTAATGAAAAACTGTTTTTT
-,-,TRBJ2-7,12,TRBV25-1,CASSERGTVIYF,TGTGCCAGCAGTGAGAGGGGGACCGTTATTTACTTC
-,once,TRBJ1-5,14,TRBV2,CASSEGGGGQPQHF,TGTGCCAGCAGTGAAGGGGGGGGCGGTCAGCCCCAGCATTTT
-,-,TRBJ2-7,14,TRBV5-1,CASSLGLGGYEQYF,TGCGCCAGCAGCCTCGGCCTCGGGGGCTACGAGCAGTACTTC
-,-,TRBJ2-7,12,TRBV11-2,CASSPSVYEQYF,TGTGCCAGCAGCCCTAGCGTCTACGAGCAGTACTTC
-,-,TRBJ1-2,12,TRBV2,CASSGQNYGYTF,TGTGCCAGCAGTGGACAGAACTATGGCTACACCTTC
TRBD2,-,TRBJ2-1,15,TRBV5-1,CASSSKAGVRNEQFF,TGCGCCAGCAGCTCTAAAGCGGGAGTAAGGAATGAGCAGTTCTTC
TRBD1,-,TRBJ2-7,14,TRBV28,CASTPTGGGDEQYF,TGTGCCAGCACTCCAACAGGGGGTGGCGACGAGCAGTACTTC
-,-,TRBJ2-5,15,TRBV10-3,CAISESLNSQETQYF,TGTGCCATCAGTGAGTCTCTGAATTCTCAGGAGACCCAGTACTTC
TRBD1,-,TRBJ1-2,14,TRBV4-1,CASSRGQGEYGYTF,TGCGCCAGCAGCCGAGGACAGGGTGAATATGGCTACACCTTC
-,-,TRBJ2-1,13,TRBV7-3,CASSLKSGDEQFF,TGTGCCAGCAGCTTAAAAAGCGGAGATGAGCAGTTCTTC
-,-,TRBJ1-5,15,TRBV2,CASSDRDTRNQPQHF,TGTGCCAGCAGTGACCGGGACACTCGGAATCAGCCCCAGCATTTT
TRBD2,few,TRBJ2-5,16,TRBV19,CASSMGAGVLVETQYF,TGTGCCAGTAGTATGGGAGCGGGAGTATTGGTAGAGACCCAGTACTTC
-,-,TRBJ2-7,14,TRBV5-1,CASSLVSDSYEQYF,TGCGCCAGCAGCTTGGTGAGCGACTCCTACGAGCAGTACTTC
TRBD1,-,TRBJ2-3,14,TRBV2,CASSRDRGPDTQYF,TGTGCCAGCAGCCGGGACAGGGGACCAGATACGCAGTATTTT